The entry below describes one T cell receptor (beta chain). Its cognate antigen is unknown. This sample is drawn from a study of CD8+ T cells in alopecia areata. In the study overall: Tofacitinib lasted 6 to 18 months, then 6 months off drug.

With 3 bases clipped from V and 6 bases from J, the junction kept 8 bases outside the gene matches. This CDR3 spans 16 amino acids. The germline CDR1 and CDR2 sequences are SGDLS and YYNGEE. Overall study results and limits: Higher clonality than in normal scalp was seen in lesional scalp, especially alopecia totalis/universalis. Numerous expanded lesional clones remained in scalp and blood during tofacitinib.

The treatment denotes: oral pan-JAK inhibitor, 5-10 mg twice daily. Reverse transcription of extracted RNA yielded cDNA, which provided the sequencing template. Only in-frame clones appear in the TCRdb table, and some are missing; sequencing was by immunoSEQ multiplex PCR. The data hold about 190,000 clones, with more than 55% observed a single time. This chain connects TRBV9 to TRBJ2-1, with TRBD2 matching over 11 bases. The receptor comes from a human donor with alopecia areata. The sample was CD4+ T cells sorted from blood, taken at week 4, from a patient treated with tofacitinib. The CDR3 DNA sequence: TGTGCCAGCAGCGCAAACCCCGGGACTAGCGGCAATGAGCAGTTCTTC. Translation: CASSANPGTSGNEQFF.